These T cell receptor beta chains were read from a single sample in a study of radiotherapy plus CTLA-4 blockade in lung cancer. Here immunoSEQ multiplex PCR was the method, and the copy in TCRdb shows in-frame clones only, minus some. Of roughly 100,000 clones detected, around 86% appear once; the ten largest clones hold about 3.5%. Here the sequenced sample was peripheral blood, taken from a patient treated with radiotherapy plus ipilimumab. The receptors shown here come from a human donor with non-small cell lung cancer who had a partial response to radiotherapy plus ipilimumab. The CDR3 runs from the conserved cysteine through the conserved F or W. A D gene is named only where the DNA matches it firmly. A row's size may be missing; if present it is once, few, many or a size class.

>NA|TRBV7-2|TRBJ2-1|NA
TGTGCCAGCAGCGACCATTCCGGGGTCCGGGGTGAGCAGTTCTTC
CASSDHSGVRGEQFF
>NA|TRBV6-6|TRBJ1-1|NA
TGTGCCAGCAGTCAACAGGGGAACACTGAAGCTTTCTTT
CASSQQGNTEAFF
>TRBD1|TRBV29-1|TRBJ1-1|NA
TGCAGCGTTGCACAGGGGGACACTGAAGCTTTCTTT
CSVAQGDTEAFF
>NA|TRBV18|TRBJ1-1|NA
TGTGCCAGCTCACCACGGGGGGGTCAAATGAACACTGAAGCTTTCTTT
CASSPRGGQMNTEAFF
>TRBD1|TRBV28|TRBJ2-7|NA
TGTGCCAGCAGGACGACAGGGATAGGGCAGTACTTC
CASRTTGIGQYF
>NA|TRBV5-1|TRBJ1-6|NA
TGCGCCAGCAGCTTGGGAGCAGGGGAAGATTCACCCCTCCACTTT
CASSLGAGEDSPLHF
>NA|TRBV5-6|TRBJ1-1|NA
TGTGCCAGCAGCCCCCTGGGGAGTACTCAGAGGACTGAAGCTTTCTTT
CASSPLGSTQRTEAFF
>TRBD2|TRBV10-3|TRBJ2-3|NA
TGTGCCATCAGTGAAGGAGCGGGAGGCTTCACAGATACGCAGTATTTT
CAISEGAGGFTDTQYF
>NA|TRBV28|TRBJ1-4|NA
TGTGCCAGCGGAACCGGGACACACAATGAAAAACTGTTTTTT
CASGTGTHNEKLFF
>TRBD1|TRBV6-5|TRBJ2-7|few
TGTGCCAGCGGCCCGACCCGGGACAGGGTGTCTGAGCAGTACTTC
CASGPTRDRVSEQYF
>TRBD2|TRBV5-1|TRBJ2-5|NA
TGCGCCAGCAGCTATCCAAGCGGGAGCGCGGAGACCCAGTACTTC
CASSYPSGSAETQYF
>TRBD1|TRBV19|TRBJ2-6|once
TGTGCCAGTAATTCTGAGGGGGCGCTTGGTGGGGCCAACGTCCTGACTTTC
CASNSEGALGGANVLTF
>TRBD1|TRBV7-8|TRBJ1-2|NA
TGTGCCAGCAGCTTAGTCAGGGGGAGAGGCTACACCTTC
CASSLVRGRGYTF
>NA|TRBV7-9|TRBJ2-3|NA
TGTGCCAGCAGCTTAGTAACAGGGTTAATCGATACGCAGTATTTT
CASSLVTGLIDTQYF
>NA|TRBV28|TRBJ2-7|NA
TGTGCCAGCAGCTTAGCAGTCTCCTACGAGCAGTACTTC
CASSLAVSYEQYF
>TRBD1|TRBV7-8|TRBJ1-2|NA
TGTGCCAGCAGCTCCGGGACAGGGGGTCTTTTAGCCTTC
CASSSGTGGLLAF
>TRBD2|TRBV15|TRBJ2-5|once
TGTGCCACCAGCAGGGCCGGGACTATCCAAGAGACCCAGTACTTC
CATSRAGTIQETQYF
>NA|TRBV5-1|TRBJ1-1|NA
TGCGCCAGCAGCTTGGATCAGATGAACACTGAAGCTTTCTTT
CASSLDQMNTEAFF
>TRBD2|TRBV9|TRBJ2-2|NA
TGTGCCAGCAGCGTGTCTTGGACTAGCGGGAGAAGGGCCGGGGAGCTGTTTTTT
CASSVSWTSGRRAGELFF
>NA|TRBV7-3|TRBJ2-3|NA
TGTGCCAGCAGCGCCCAGGGGGCTACGGGCGGGAGTCCCCAGACGCAGTATTTT
CASSAQGATGGSPQTQYF
>NA|TRBV7-2|TRBJ2-1|few
TGTGCCAGCAGTTTGATCGGGGGTATCTTATACAATGAGCAGTTCTTC
CASSLIGGILYNEQFF
>TRBD2|TRBV7-2|TRBJ2-1|NA
TGTGCCAGCAGCTTGATAGCGGGGCCTTACAATGAGCAGTTCTTC
CASSLIAGPYNEQFF
>TRBD1|TRBV30|TRBJ2-2|once
TGTGCCTGGAGCCACAGGGGGAACACCGGGGAGCTGTTTTTT
CAWSHRGNTGELFF
>NA|TRBV6-1|TRBJ2-1|NA
TGTGCCAGCAGTGAATTCTATGAGCAGTTCTTC
CASSEFYEQFF
>NA|TRBV6-5|TRBJ1-1|few
TGTGCCAGTTTTCGACGGGGTAAAGGGAACACTGAAGCTTTCTTT
CASFRRGKGNTEAFF
>NA|TRBV6-5|TRBJ2-1|NA
TGTGCCAGCAGTTCGACTCTAAATGAGCAGTTCTTC
CASSSTLNEQFF
>TRBD2|TRBV5-4|TRBJ2-4|NA
TGTGCCAGCAGCTCCTCTGGACTAGCGGCCCAGGGGGCCAAAAACATTCAGTACTTC
CASSSSGLAAQGAKNIQYF
>NA|TRBV7-8|TRBJ2-1|NA
TGTGCCAGCAGCTTAGCCATCCTAGGGGGTAATGAGCAGTTCTTC
CASSLAILGGNEQFF
>NA|TRBV6-5|TRBJ2-2|NA
TGTGCCAGCACCGAGGGCGGGAACACCGGGGAGCTGTTTTTT
CASTEGGNTGELFF
>NA|TRBV27|TRBJ1-4|NA
TGTGCCAGCAGCTCAGTTGCAACTAATGAAAAACTGTTTTTT
CASSSVATNEKLFF
>NA|TRBV2|TRBJ2-7|once
TGTGCCAGCAGTGGGACAGTTTACGAGCAGTACTTC
CASSGTVYEQYF
>TRBD2|TRBV27|TRBJ2-7|NA
TGTGCCAGCAGTTCGGGACTAGCGGGAGGCTACGAGCAGTACTTC
CASSSGLAGGYEQYF
>NA|TRBV7-2|TRBJ1-2|NA
TGTGCCAGCAGCTTAAAGGGGGGGTATGGCTACACCTTC
CASSLKGGYGYTF
>TRBD1|TRBV28|TRBJ1-5|NA
TGTGCCAGCACCTCCGGACAGGGATCTTGGCGTAATCAGCCCCAGCATTTT
CASTSGQGSWRNQPQHF
>TRBD1|TRBV27|TRBJ1-5|NA
TGTGCCAGCAGGGAGACAGGGGCTACCTATAGCAATCAGCCCCAGCATTTT
CASRETGATYSNQPQHF